This T cell receptor beta chain emerged from a study of T cell responses to AZD1222 COVID-19 vaccine. Study results and limitations: Spike-wide vaccine-associated CD4 TCRs dominated at 160-218 and 743-854. Repertoire sampling occurred only after the peak T cell response.

Libraries were prepared by immunoSEQ multiplex PCR; TCRdb keeps only in-frame clonotypes and omits some of them. This sample has under 200,000 clones, with 85% to 95% found just once. This CDR3 region has 15 residues. Germline trimming cut 5 bases from V and 5 bases from J; bases unmatched to any gene: 7. Germline V gives CDR1 SGHVS, CDR2 FQNEAQ. Worth noting for this clone: Its target is unknown.

The source was peripheral blood, collected on day 0 of AZD1222 vaccination. V is TRBV7-8 and J is TRBJ1-1, with TRBD1 matching over 11 bases. The TCR comes from an adult in good health. CDR3 protein: CASSKADRGRTEAFF. The CDR3 coding sequence is TGTGCCAGCAGCAAAGCGGACAGGGGGCGTACTGAAGCTTTCTTT. Filled out from reference TRBV7-8 and TRBJ1-1, the complete variable domain reads GAGVSQSPRYKVAKRGQDVALRCDPISGHVSLFWYQQALGQGPEFLTYFQNEAQLDKSGLPSDRFFAERPEGSVSTLKIQRTQQEDSAVYLCASSKADRGRTEAFFGQGTRLTVV.